Presented here are 3 T cell receptor beta chains from one specimen sequenced in a study of regulatory T cells in long-lasting Graves disease (dated by TCRdb to the early 2020s). The sample's time point, from its label and the paper: newly diagnosed GD, antithyroid drugs for less than 3 months. RNA was extracted from PBMCs in TRIzol for both TCR sequencing and RNA sequencing. Receptor libraries were prepared by multiplex PCR. TCRdb records Illumina HiSeq 4000 as the sequencer. CDR3 regions were amplified by Arm-PCR with iRepertoire HTBI primers to construct TCR beta libraries. The raw public reads went through TCRdb reprocessing: fastp at Q25, MiXCR clone calling, in-frame beta chains kept. Each record represents a unique CDR3 protein, reported with the most common genes and DNA among its rows. In all, the sample holds around 400,000 distinct CDR3 sequences, and 15% of those were seen once. Of the sample, roughly 20% falls within the top ten clones.

The sample was peripheral blood mononuclear cells (PBMCs), taken at new diagnosis, from a patient treated with antithyroid drugs. The receptors originated from a female donor with Graves disease.

This clonotype was seen many times. The gene calls are TRBV24-1 and TRBJ2-3; 11 bases fit TRBD2. V shed 5 bases, J shed 4 bases, and the junction held 7 bases outside the gene matches. CDR1 KGHDR and CDR2 SFDVKD come from the germline V gene. The CDR3 is 16 amino acids. CDR3 residues: CATSGKTSGKADTQYF. CDR3 nucleotide sequence: TGTGCCACCAGTGGAAAGACTAGCGGGAAGGCAGATACGCAGTATTTT.

This rearrangement joins TRBV12-5 to TRBJ1-1; D may be TRBD1 (5 bases). Germline V CDR1 and CDR2: LGHNT, FRNRAP. The CDR3 loop spans 12 amino acids. Trimming left V 0 bases short and J 11 bases short, with 10 bases between. CDR3 sequence reads: CASGLVGGSAFF. The CDR3 region has the DNA TGTGCTAGTGGTTTGGTTGGGGGGTCTGCTTTCTTT.

In this sample, this clonotype turned up many times. The chain joins TRBV10-3 to TRBJ1-1, with D perhaps TRBD1 (5 bases). The germline V gene encodes CDR1 ENHRY and CDR2 SYGVKD. The CDR3 is 12 residues long. Trimming stripped 6 bases from V and 7 bases from J, with 12 bases between. The CDR3, as DNA: TGTGCCATCAGGAATTGGGGGGGTGAAGCTTTCTTT. Translation gives CAIRNWGGEAFF.